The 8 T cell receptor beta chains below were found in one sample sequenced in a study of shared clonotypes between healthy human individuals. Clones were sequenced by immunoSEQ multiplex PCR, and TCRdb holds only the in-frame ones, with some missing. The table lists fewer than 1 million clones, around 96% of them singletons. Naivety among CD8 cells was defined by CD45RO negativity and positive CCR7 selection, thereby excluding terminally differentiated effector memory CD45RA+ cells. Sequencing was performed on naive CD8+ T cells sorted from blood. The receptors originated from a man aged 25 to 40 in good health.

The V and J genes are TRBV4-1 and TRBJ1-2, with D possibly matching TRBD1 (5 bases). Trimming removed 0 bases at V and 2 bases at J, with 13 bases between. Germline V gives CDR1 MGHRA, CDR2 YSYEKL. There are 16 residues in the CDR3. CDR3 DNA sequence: TGCGCCAGCAGCCAAGAGTTCGCGACAGTCAACTATGGCTACACCTTC. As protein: CASSQEFATVNYGYTF.

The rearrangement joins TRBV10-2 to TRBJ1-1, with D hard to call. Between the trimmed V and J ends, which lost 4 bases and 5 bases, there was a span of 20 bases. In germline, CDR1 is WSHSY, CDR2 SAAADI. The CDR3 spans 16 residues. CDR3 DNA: TGCGCCAGCAGTGCCTTCGGTTACGGATCCAGGACTGAAGCTTTCTTT. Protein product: CASSAFGYGSRTEAFF.

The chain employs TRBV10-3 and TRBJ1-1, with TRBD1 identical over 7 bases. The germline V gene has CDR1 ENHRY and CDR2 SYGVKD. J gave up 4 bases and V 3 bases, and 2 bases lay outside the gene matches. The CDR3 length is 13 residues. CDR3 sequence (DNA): TGTGCCATCAGTGAAGCAGGGGGCACTGAAGCTTTCTTT. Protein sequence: CAISEAGGTEAFF.

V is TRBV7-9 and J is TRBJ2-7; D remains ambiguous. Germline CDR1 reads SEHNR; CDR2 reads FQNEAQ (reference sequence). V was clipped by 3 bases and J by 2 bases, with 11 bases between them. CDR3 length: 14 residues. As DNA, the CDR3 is TGTGCCAGCAGCTTGCCGTCCGAAACCTACGAGCAGTACTTC. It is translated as CASSLPSETYEQYF.

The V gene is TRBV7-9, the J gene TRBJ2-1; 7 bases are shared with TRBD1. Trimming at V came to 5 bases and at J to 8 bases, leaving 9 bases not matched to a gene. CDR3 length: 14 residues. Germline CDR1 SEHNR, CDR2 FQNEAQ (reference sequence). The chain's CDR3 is CASSPTGEGDEQFF. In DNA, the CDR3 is TGTGCCAGCAGCCCTACAGGGGAAGGTGATGAGCAGTTCTTC.

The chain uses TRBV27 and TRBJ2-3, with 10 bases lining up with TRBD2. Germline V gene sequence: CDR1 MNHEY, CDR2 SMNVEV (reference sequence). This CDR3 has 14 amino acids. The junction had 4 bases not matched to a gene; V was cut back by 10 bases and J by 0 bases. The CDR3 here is CATGLAPSTDTQYF. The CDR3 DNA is TGTGCCACGGGACTAGCGCCTAGCACAGATACGCAGTATTTT.

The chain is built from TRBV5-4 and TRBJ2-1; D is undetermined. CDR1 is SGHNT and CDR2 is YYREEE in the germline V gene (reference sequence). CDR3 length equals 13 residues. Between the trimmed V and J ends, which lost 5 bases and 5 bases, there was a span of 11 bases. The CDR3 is CASRPDPDNEQFF. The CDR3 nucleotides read TGTGCCAGCAGACCTGACCCGGACAATGAGCAGTTCTTC.

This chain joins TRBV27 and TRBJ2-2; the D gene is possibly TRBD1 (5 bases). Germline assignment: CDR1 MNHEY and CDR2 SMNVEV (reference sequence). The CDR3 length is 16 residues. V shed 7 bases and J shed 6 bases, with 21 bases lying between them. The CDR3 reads CASNHGAAYNAGELFF. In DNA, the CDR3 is TGTGCCAGCAACCATGGGGCAGCATATAACGCCGGGGAGCTGTTTTTT.